Listed below are T cell receptor beta chains from one sample, sequenced in a study of cytomegalovirus exposure and HLA in healthy donors. Assay: immunoSEQ multiplex PCR; the TCRdb copy retains only in-frame clones and omits some. The sample shows tens of thousands of clones, about four fifths of them seen only once. Sequencing used PBMCs. The receptor source for this set is a male donor in good health and CMV-seropositive. The CDR3 runs from the conserved cysteine through the conserved F or W. The D gene is left open where the match is weak. Size tells how often a clone was seen (once, few, many) or the class of an expanded clone, and some rows leave it out.

CDR3nt: TGTGCCAGCAGCTACCAGAGCGGGGGAACCCAAGAGACCCAGTACTTC
CDR3aa: CASSYQSGGTQETQYF
abundance: .
j_gene: TRBJ2-5
d_gene: TRBD2
v_gene: TRBV7-2

CDR3nt: TGTGCCAGTAGTACAGGGACAGGGGATTCACCCCTCCACTTT
CDR3aa: CASSTGTGDSPLHF
abundance: .
j_gene: TRBJ1-6
d_gene: TRBD1
v_gene: TRBV19

CDR3nt: TGTGCCAGCAGACGGGGAGGAGTTAGCAATCAGCCCCAGCATTTT
CDR3aa: CASRRGGVSNQPQHF
abundance: .
j_gene: TRBJ1-5
d_gene: .
v_gene: TRBV2

CDR3nt: TGTGCCAGCAGCGCACCATCACAGGGAAGCTATGGCTACACCTTC
CDR3aa: CASSAPSQGSYGYTF
abundance: .
j_gene: TRBJ1-2
d_gene: .
v_gene: TRBV11-2

CDR3nt: TGCGCCAGCACCCCCCTTTGGACAGGGAGTGAAAAACTGTTTTTT
CDR3aa: CASTPLWTGSEKLFF
abundance: .
j_gene: TRBJ1-4
d_gene: TRBD1
v_gene: TRBV5-1

CDR3nt: TGTGCCAGCAGCCTGGGTGACGAGCGGGCCTCCTACGAGCAGTACTTC
CDR3aa: CASSLGDERASYEQYF
abundance: .
j_gene: TRBJ2-7
d_gene: .
v_gene: TRBV4-2

CDR3nt: TGTGCCAGCAGACTAAGTCACGGGGAGCTGTTTTTT
CDR3aa: CASRLSHGELFF
abundance: .
j_gene: TRBJ2-2
d_gene: .
v_gene: TRBV6-1

CDR3nt: TGTGCCAGCAGCTCGACAGGGTCCGGGTTCACTGAAGCTTTCTTT
CDR3aa: CASSSTGSGFTEAFF
abundance: medium-sized
j_gene: TRBJ1-1
d_gene: TRBD1
v_gene: TRBV6-1

CDR3nt: TGTGCCAGTGGCGGGGAGGAGGTGGGGGAGACCCAGTACTTC
CDR3aa: CASGGEEVGETQYF
abundance: .
j_gene: TRBJ2-5
d_gene: .
v_gene: TRBV28

CDR3nt: TGCAGCGTTGATGATTATGCGGACTCGCCCTACGAGCAGTACTTC
CDR3aa: CSVDDYADSPYEQYF
abundance: .
j_gene: TRBJ2-7
d_gene: .
v_gene: TRBV29-1

CDR3nt: TGTGCCAGCAGCGTAGGAGGGACTAGCGGGAGCGCAAATGAGCAGTTCTTC
CDR3aa: CASSVGGTSGSANEQFF
abundance: .
j_gene: TRBJ2-1
d_gene: TRBD2
v_gene: TRBV9

CDR3nt: TGTGCCTTCACTAGCGGGAGGGCCGTCAATGAGCAGTTCTTC
CDR3aa: CAFTSGRAVNEQFF
abundance: .
j_gene: TRBJ2-1
d_gene: TRBD2
v_gene: TRBV30

CDR3nt: TGTGCCAGTAGTATAGTGGGAGGACTTCAGCCCCAGCATTTT
CDR3aa: CASSIVGGLQPQHF
abundance: .
j_gene: TRBJ1-5
d_gene: .
v_gene: TRBV19

CDR3nt: TGTGCCATCGGGCGCAGCGGGACCCAAGAGACCCAGTACTTC
CDR3aa: CAIGRSGTQETQYF
abundance: .
j_gene: TRBJ2-5
d_gene: TRBD2
v_gene: TRBV10-3

CDR3nt: TGCGCCAGCAGCTTGGGTCTAGTGAACACTGAAGCTTTCTTT
CDR3aa: CASSLGLVNTEAFF
abundance: few
j_gene: TRBJ1-1
d_gene: .
v_gene: TRBV5-1

CDR3nt: TGTGCCAGCATTCTAGCGGGAGACTACGAGCAGTACTTC
CDR3aa: CASILAGDYEQYF
abundance: .
j_gene: TRBJ2-7
d_gene: TRBD2
v_gene: TRBV7-2

CDR3nt: TGTGCCAGCAGCAACCCGGGACAAACTTACGAGCAGTACTTC
CDR3aa: CASSNPGQTYEQYF
abundance: .
j_gene: TRBJ2-7
d_gene: .
v_gene: TRBV7-9

CDR3nt: TGCGCCAGCAGCTTGGACTACCTTCCTCCAGATACGCAGTATTTT
CDR3aa: CASSLDYLPPDTQYF
abundance: .
j_gene: TRBJ2-3
d_gene: .
v_gene: TRBV5-1

CDR3nt: TGTGCCAGCAGCTCCTGGACGGGAGAAGAGACCCAGTACTTC
CDR3aa: CASSSWTGEETQYF
abundance: .
j_gene: TRBJ2-5
d_gene: .
v_gene: TRBV5-5

CDR3nt: TGTGCCAGCAGCTTAGTGCAGGGGACGAACACTGAAGCTTTCTTT
CDR3aa: CASSLVQGTNTEAFF
abundance: .
j_gene: TRBJ1-1
d_gene: .
v_gene: TRBV11-1